Given below is one T cell receptor beta chain in context. Its target is not known. The data derive from a study of cytomegalovirus exposure and HLA in healthy donors. Both 60 Vbeta primers and 13 Jbeta primers went into the PCR. The method was immunoSEQ multiplex PCR; TCRdb's version includes in-frame clones alone and lacks a portion of them. The repertoire includes 200,000 to 250,000 clones, approximately 87% of them detected once, and 1% to 1.5% sits in the top ten. The germline V gene encodes CDR1 SGHTA and CDR2 FQGNSA. The CDR3 is 16 residues long. The V and J ends lost 3 bases and 6 bases, in that order; junction bases with no gene match: 10. Whole-study results and caveats: TCR beta chains numbering more than 150 were designated cytomegalovirus-associated. In a later analysis, V- and J-gene trimming of beta chains associated with a DCLRE1C missense variant, replicated independently. Later analysis revealed greater clonal expansion in HLA-associated TCR beta chains than in equally common others. Upon later analysis, TCR association rates were observed to vary by HLA locus, being highest for DRB1 and lowest for HLA-C.

The chain recombines TRBV7-2 with TRBJ2-5; 10 nucleotides match TRBD2. Sequencing was done on a sample of PBMCs. This clonotype was sampled from a human donor in good health. The DNA for the CDR3 is TGTGCCAGCAGCTTTCCGCCTAGCGGGAGTAGACAGACCCAGTACTTC. This codes for CASSFPPSGSRQTQYF.